The 31 T cell receptor beta chains below all came from one sample that was sequenced in a study of vaccination and CD4 T cells after COVID-19. Cultured CD4+ T-cell DNA underwent Oncomine TCR Beta short-read sequencing. One entry per CDR3 protein, called by TCRdb with MiXCR from the PCR reads. The data hold approximately 13,000 distinct CDR3 sequences, with 25% to 35% observed a single time. Treatment: roughly 10-day PBMC culture with coronavirus spike peptide pools or control peptides (ViraFEST assay). These receptors lack a known antigen. The sequences come from CD4+ T cells from blood, cultured in vitro, collected before SARS-CoV-2 vaccination. These receptors were collected from a human donor who received a COVID-19 vaccine.

This clonotype was found a few times. The gene calls are TRBV12-3 or TRBV12-4 and TRBJ2-3; 7 bases line up with TRBD1. The CDR3 length is 15 residues. The ends lost 3 bases at V and 2 bases at J; junction bases unmatched: 5. CDR3 sequence reads: CASSFGQDDTDTQYF. The CDR3 DNA reads TGTGCCAGCAGTTTCGGACAGGACGACACAGATACGCAGTATTTT.

The chain employs TRBV20-1 and TRBJ1-2; D possibly corresponds to TRBD1 (6 bases). This CDR3 contains 13 residues. Germline V CDR1 and CDR2: DFQATT, SNEGSKA (reference sequence). V was shortened by 6 bases and J by 2 bases, with 13 bases between the two germline ends. The CDR3 DNA is TGCAGTGCCAGTGGACAGTTAAACTATGGCTACACCTTC. It translates to CSASGQLNYGYTF.

This sequence joins TRBV5-1 and TRBJ1-6; D remains ambiguous. This CDR3 comprises 17 residues. The V gene's germline CDR1 is SGHRS and CDR2 YFSETQ. Trimming removed 0 bases from V and 2 bases from J, with 12 bases in between. The CDR3 bases are TGCGCCAGCAGCTTGGGACTTCGGAGCACCTATAATTCACCCCTCCACTTT. It is translated as CASSLGLRSTYNSPLHF.

This clonotype is classed as medium-sized. This sequence joins TRBV12-3 or TRBV12-4 and TRBJ1-1; no firm D call. The CDR3 contains 17 residues. The V end was cut by 2 bases, the J end by 1 base, with 17 bases between. The CDR3 nucleotides read TGTGCCAGCAGTTTACTCCTCCCGTGGGGATGGAACACTGAAGCTTTCTTT. Its translation is CASSLLLPWGWNTEAFF.

This clonotype has a handful of counts. V gene TRBV6-1 combines with J gene TRBJ1-6; weak D call: TRBD1 (6 bases). This CDR3 has 15 residues. Germline V gene sequence: CDR1 MNHNS, CDR2 SASEGT. V was trimmed by 8 bases and J by 9 bases, leaving 20 bases between them. CDR3 DNA: TGTGCCAGCTGGACAGCTCATAGACTTACTTCACCCCTCCACTTT. As protein: CASWTAHRLTSPLHF.

The chain has TRBV30 and TRBJ2-3, with 8 positions matching TRBD1. The CDR3 totals 13 residues. V dropped 6 bases and J dropped 3; count of bases not matched to a gene: 5. Germline lookup yields CDR1 GTSNPN and CDR2 SVGIG (reference sequence). The CDR3 loop is CACQGAYTDTQYF. In DNA, the CDR3 is TGTGCCTGTCAGGGGGCCTATACAGATACGCAGTATTTT. Combining the CDR3 with reference TRBV30 and TRBJ2-3 gives the whole variable domain SQTIHQWPATLVQPVGSPLSLECTVEGTSNPNLYWYRQAAGRGLQLLFYSVGIGQISSEVPQNLSASRPQDRQFILSSKKLLLSDSGFYLCACQGAYTDTQYFGPGTRLTVL.

The chain is built from TRBV19 and TRBJ1-6, with 8 positions matching TRBD1. The ends lost 7 bases at V and 10 bases at J; junction bases unmatched: 6. The germline V gene encodes CDR1 LNHDA and CDR2 SQIVND (reference sequence). This CDR3 has 13 residues. The CDR3 bases are TGTGCCAGTACGGACAGGGCAAACTCACCCCTCCACTTT. Translation gives CASTDRANSPLHF. Drawing the rest from reference TRBV19 and TRBJ1-6, the complete variable domain is DGGITQSPKYLFRKEGQNVTLSCEQNLNHDAMYWYRQDPGQGLRLIYYSQIVNDFQKGDIAEGYSVSREKKESFPLTVTSAQKNPTAFYLCASTDRANSPLHFGNGTRLTVT.

This clonotype is a singleton in its sample. J is TRBJ2-1 and V is TRBV27, with 8 bases aligning to TRBD2. This CDR3 is 16 amino acids long. The V gene's germline CDR1 is MNHEY and CDR2 SMNVEV (reference sequence). The V and J ends lost 4 bases and 6 bases, in that order; junction bases with no gene match: 11. In DNA, the CDR3 is TGTGCCAGCAGTTCCCCCCCGGGGGGGATGATCAATGAGCAGTTCTTC. It translates to CASSSPPGGMINEQFF.

The chain carries TRBV30 and TRBJ2-3; D is possibly TRBD2 (6 bases). CDR1 and CDR2 (germline): GTSNPN, SVGIG (reference sequence). Trimming removed 4 bases from V and 4 bases from J, with 12 bases in between. The CDR3 loop spans 13 amino acids. The CDR3, as DNA: TGTGCCTGGAAGGAATGGGGGGCAGATACGCAGTATTTT. It specifies CAWKEWGADTQYF.

Note on this clonotype: The limits of the CDR3 on the DNA are not certain, so only TCRdb's listed CDR3 is given. The gene calls are TRBV15 and TRBJ1-1; TRBD1 is taken as the D call from the table, unchecked against the DNA. Ends included, the CDR3 has 15 residues. Germline assignment: CDR1 LNHNV and CDR2 YYDKDF (reference sequence). The CDR3 protein is CATSRDSVRGSEAFF.

The V gene is TRBV24-1, the J gene TRBJ2-4; the D gene is possibly TRBD1 (5 bases). Trimming shortened V by 5 bases and J by 0 bases, and 10 bases separated the two germline ends. CDR1 KGHDR and CDR2 SFDVKD come from the germline V gene. CDR3 length: 15 amino acids. CDR3: CATSGGELAKNIQYF. CDR3 bases: TGTGCCACCAGTGGGGGCGAATTAGCCAAAAACATTCAGTACTTC.

CDR3 sequence (DNA): TGTGCCAGTAGTCCTTGGGGGGACAGGGGGCAGTACGAGCAGTACTTC. It translates to CASSPWGDRGQYEQYF. This chain joins TRBV19 and TRBJ2-7, with 12 nucleotides matching TRBD1. With V trimmed by 5 bases and J by 4 bases, 9 bases remained unmatched. The germline V gene encodes CDR1 LNHDA and CDR2 SQIVND (reference sequence). The CDR3 runs to 16 residues.

This clonotype was seen a handful of times. The CDR3 spells CASSQLAVVDTQYF. The CDR3, as DNA: TGTGCCAGCAGCCAACTAGCTGTGGTAGATACGCAGTATTTT. The chain joins TRBV3-1 to TRBJ2-3, with D possibly being TRBD2 (5 bases). This CDR3 has 14 residues. V was cut by 2 bases and J by 5 bases, with 11 bases left in between. The germline gives CDR1 LGHDT, CDR2 YNNKEL (reference sequence).

This clonotype has only a few counts. The chain couples TRBV7-2 to TRBJ1-5; D not certain. The germline CDR1 and CDR2 sequences are SGHTA and FQGNSA. The CDR3 runs to 16 residues. V was clipped by 0 bases and J by 4 bases, with 13 bases between them. In DNA, the CDR3 is TGTGCCAGCAGCTTAGCCCACAGCTACCTTAATCAGCCCCAGCATTTT. Its translation is CASSLAHSYLNQPQHF. Full variable domain (missing parts from reference TRBV7-2 and TRBJ1-5): GAGVSQSPSNKVTEKGKDVELRCDPISGHTALYWYRQSLGQGLEFLIYFQGNSAPDKSGLPSDRFSAERTGGSVSTLTIQRTQQEDSAVYLCASSLAHSYLNQPQHFGDGTRLSIL.

The chain couples TRBV6-1 to TRBJ2-5, with 7 positions matching TRBD2. The trim removed 11 bases at V and 5 bases at J, leaving 14 bases unmatched. The CDR3 spans 14 residues. Germline CDR1 and CDR2: MNHNS and SASEGT. The CDR3 nucleotides are TGTGCCGTCCCTGTTTGGGAGGGATGGGAGACCCAGTACTTC. Protein: CAVPVWEGWETQYF.

The chain employs TRBV6-5 and TRBJ2-7, with 11 bases matching TRBD2. The V gene's germline CDR1 is MNHEY and CDR2 SVGAGI. The CDR3 is made up of 14 amino acids. Trimming cost V 4 bases and J 7 bases; bases outside gene matches: 6. The CDR3 spells CASSLAGGRGEQYF. CDR3 coding DNA: TGTGCCAGCAGTTTAGCGGGGGGGCGGGGTGAGCAGTACTTC.

J is TRBJ2-3 and V is TRBV9; D not resolved. V shed 4 bases and J shed 4 bases, with 10 bases lying between them. CDR1 is SGDLS and CDR2 is YYNGEE in the germline V gene. This CDR3 comprises 13 residues. The CDR3 nucleotides are TGTGCCAGCAGCCTCGACACCCCAGATACGCAGTATTTT. It is translated as CASSLDTPDTQYF.

This rearrangement joins TRBV5-1 to TRBJ2-7; D tentatively reads TRBD1 or TRBD2 (5 bases each). The germline V gene has CDR1 SGHRS and CDR2 YFSETQ. The V gene lost 2 bases and the J gene lost 3 bases, with 12 bases spanning the gap. This CDR3 has 14 residues. Here the CDR3 DNA reads TGCGCCAGCAGCTTCGGGACGGATAACTACGAGCAGTACTTC. This translates into CASSFGTDNYEQYF.

The gene calls are TRBV18 and TRBJ2-1; tentatively, D is TRBD1 or TRBD2 (5 bases each). The V gene lost 3 bases and the J gene lost 5 bases, with 14 bases spanning the gap. CDR1 and CDR2 from the germline V gene are KGHSH and LQKENI. The CDR3 runs to 15 residues. CDR3 in amino acids: CASSPEGSVHNEQFF. CDR3 bases: TGTGCCAGCTCACCTGAGGGGTCCGTTCACAATGAGCAGTTCTTC.

The chain carries TRBV19 and TRBJ2-3, with 13 bases identical to TRBD2. The CDR3 is 16 residues long. The V segment lost 4 bases and the J segment 4 bases; nucleotides outside the gene matches: 5. The V gene's germline CDR1 is LNHDA and CDR2 SQIVND (reference sequence). The CDR3 bases are TGTGCCAGTAGTAAAAGACTAGCGGGGGGATCAGATACGCAGTATTTT. This gives the protein CASSKRLAGGSDTQYF.

The V gene is TRBV20-1, the J gene TRBJ1-1; a weak D match, TRBD1 (5 bases). CDR3 size: 14 residues. The V gene's germline CDR1 is DFQATT and CDR2 SNEGSKA (reference sequence). Between the trimmed V and J ends, which lost 6 bases and 2 bases, there was a span of 16 bases. The CDR3 loop is CSALRGRGNTEAFF. For the CDR3, the DNA is TGCAGTGCCCTCCGGGGACGGGGAAACACTGAAGCTTTCTTT.

This chain links TRBV6-1 with TRBJ1-2; D uncertain. V shed 1 base and J shed 4 bases, with 13 bases lying between them. Looked up from germline, CDR1 is MNHNS and CDR2 is SASEGT. CDR3 length equals 15 residues. For the CDR3, the DNA is TGTGCCAGCAGTGAAGAGGCAGGAAAGATCTATGGCTACACCTTC. Its translation: CASSEEAGKIYGYTF.

V gene TRBV15 combines with J gene TRBJ1-5; a weak D match, TRBD1 (6 bases). V was cut by 5 bases and J by 3 bases, with 11 bases left in between. The germline gives CDR1 LNHNV, CDR2 YYDKDF (reference sequence). This CDR3 region has 14 residues. For the CDR3, the DNA is TGTGCCACCAGCTGGGGGGCCGTCAATCAGCCCCAGCATTTT. Its protein is CATSWGAVNQPQHF.

Points on this clonotype: Without the conserved terminal phenylalanine or tryptophan, this CDR3 likely stems from a read error. The chain employs TRBV7-7 and TRBJ2-1; 9 bases match TRBD1. The germline gives CDR1 SSHAT, CDR2 FNYEAQ (reference sequence). The trim removed 1 base at V and 5 bases at J, leaving 0 bases unmatched. The length of the CDR3 is 14 residues. CDR3 residues: CASSLDRGHNEQFY. The CDR3 DNA is TGTGCCAGCAGCTTAGACAGGGGGCACAATGAGCAGTTCTAC.

The genes are TRBV7-2 and TRBJ2-3; the match to TRBD2 covers 10 bases. With 7 bases clipped from V and 4 bases from J, the junction kept 5 bases outside the gene matches. Germline V gives CDR1 SGHTA, CDR2 FQGNSA. The CDR3 spans 14 residues. CDR3 in amino acids: CASILGLASDTQYF. The CDR3 region has the DNA TGTGCCAGCATATTGGGACTAGCGTCAGATACGCAGTATTTT. Variable domain in full (rest from reference TRBV7-2 and TRBJ2-3): GAGVSQSPSNKVTEKGKDVELRCDPISGHTALYWYRQSLGQGLEFLIYFQGNSAPDKSGLPSDRFSAERTGGSVSTLTIQRTQQEDSAVYLCASILGLASDTQYFGPGTRLTVL.

A few counts support this clonotype. This rearrangement joins TRBV5-8 to TRBJ2-5, with unresolved D. V lost 1 base to trimming and J lost 2 bases, with 12 bases between them. Germline V lookup: CDR1 SGHTS, CDR2 YDEGEE. The CDR3 has 15 residues. The DNA for the CDR3 is TGTGCCAGCAGCTTGTCCCGGACGGCTCAAGAGACCCAGTACTTC. Translating gives CASSLSRTAQETQYF.

The rearrangement links TRBV5-1 to TRBJ1-1; 9 nucleotides align to TRBD1. J gave up 6 bases and V 1 base, and 1 base lay outside the gene matches. CDR1 SGHRS and CDR2 YFSETQ come from the germline V gene. The CDR3 length is 13 residues. The CDR3 sequence: CASSLRQGAEAFF. Here the CDR3 DNA reads TGCGCCAGCAGCTTGCGACAGGGGGCTGAAGCTTTCTTT.

This clonotype has a handful of counts. The chain has TRBV25-1 and TRBJ2-5, with 12 bases aligning to TRBD2. This CDR3 spans 16 amino acids. After removal of 4 bases from V and 9 bases from J, the junction contained 12 bases not matched to a gene. Germline V lookup: CDR1 MGHDK, CDR2 SYGVNS. The DNA of the CDR3 is TGTGCCAGCAGTGCAGCTAGCGGGGGGGTTTTTAGCGCCCAGTACTTC. Translation gives CASSAASGGVFSAQYF.

With respect to this clonotype: The junction differs from germline at one of its ends, possibly a read error. The chain couples TRBV5-4 to TRBJ2-2; possible D gene TRBD1, 6 bases. Per the germline V gene, CDR1 is SGHNT and CDR2 is YYREEE (reference sequence). The CDR3 has 16 amino acids. CDR3 loop: CASSPRDTWNIGELFF. CDR3 sequence (DNA): TGTGCCAGCAGCCCTAGGGACACTTGGAACATCGGGGAGCTGTTTTTT. The complete variable domain, with remaining parts taken from reference TRBV5-4 and TRBJ2-2, reads ETGVTQSPTHLIKTRGQQVTLRCSSQSGHNTVSWYQQALGQGPQFIFQYYREEENGRGNFPPRFSGLQFPNYSSELNVNALELDDSALYLCASSPRDTWNIGELFFGEGSRLTVL.

The chain joins TRBV7-8 to TRBJ1-4; D unresolved. The CDR3 sequence is 13 residues long. CDR1 SGHVS and CDR2 FQNEAQ come from the germline V gene. Trimming cost V 4 bases and J 10 bases, with 13 bases left between them. CDR3 in amino acids: CASSSLNEGKLFF. The CDR3 coding sequence is TGTGCCAGCAGCTCACTAAATGAGGGAAAACTGTTTTTT.

The chain couples TRBV18 to TRBJ2-5; D is possibly TRBD2 (6 bases). CDR1 is KGHSH and CDR2 is LQKENI in the germline V gene. This CDR3 region has 13 residues. Trimming pared 3 bases from V and 3 bases from J, leaving 8 bases between. CDR3 residues: CASSPAGKETQYF. Here the CDR3 DNA reads TGTGCCAGCTCACCGGCGGGAAAAGAGACCCAGTACTTC.